These 30 T cell receptor beta chains were sequenced from one sample in a study of sequential checkpoint blockade in melanoma. The treatment here: randomized to nivolumab then ipilimumab (arm A) or the reverse (arm B). Data came from immunoSEQ multiplex PCR; TCRdb stores just in-frame clones and leaves some out. The sample carries 25,000 to 35,000 clones, roughly 80% recorded once. The specimen was CD8+ T cells sorted from blood (inferred from file names), collected from a patient given nivolumab and ipilimumab in sequence. The receptors come from a human donor with melanoma.

This clone was recorded once. The chain has TRBV19 and TRBJ2-1; possibly TRBD1 for D (5 bases). The CDR3 has 13 residues. Per germline, CDR1 LNHDA and CDR2 SQIVND (reference sequence). The V end lost 5 bases, the J end lost 5 bases, and 10 bases lay between the germline ends. CDR3 coding DNA: TGTGCCAGTAGTCTGAGACAGAACAATGAGCAGTTCTTC. The encoded protein is CASSLRQNNEQFF.

The chain carries TRBV7-9 and TRBJ2-1; 10 nucleotides line up with TRBD2. After removal of 1 base from V and 7 bases from J, the junction contained 1 base not matched to a gene. The germline V gene has CDR1 SEHNR and CDR2 FQNEAQ (reference sequence). CDR3 length: 14 amino acids. The CDR3 DNA reads TGTGCCAGCAGCTTAGGAGCGGGGGGGAATGAGCAGTTCTTC. This sequence encodes CASSLGAGGNEQFF.

The chain joins TRBV6-5 to TRBJ1-4; no clear D gene. The germline gives CDR1 MNHEY, CDR2 SVGAGI. The V end was cut by 2 bases, the J end by 7 bases, with 11 bases between. This CDR3 has 14 amino acids. CDR3 residues: CASSYRTFTEKLFF. DNA of the CDR3: TGTGCCAGCAGTTACCGAACTTTTACTGAAAAACTGTTTTTT.

V and J are TRBV19 and TRBJ2-1, with D unresolved. There are 14 residues in the CDR3. From germline, CDR1 is LNHDA and CDR2 SQIVND (reference sequence). V was cut by 4 bases and J by 2 bases, with 9 bases left in between. CDR3 residues: CASSTGGTYNEQFF. DNA of the CDR3: TGTGCCAGTAGTACCGGCGGTACCTACAATGAGCAGTTCTTC. The whole variable domain, filled in from reference TRBV19 and TRBJ2-1, reads DGGITQSPKYLFRKEGQNVTLSCEQNLNHDAMYWYRQDPGQGLRLIYYSQIVNDFQKGDIAEGYSVSREKKESFPLTVTSAQKNPTAFYLCASSTGGTYNEQFFGPGTRLTVL.

This clone came up a few times. The chain carries TRBV5-1 and TRBJ2-3; D not resolved. Trimming took off 0 bases at V and 4 bases at J, with 18 bases between the two ends. This CDR3 comprises 17 residues. Germline V gene data show CDR1 as SGHRS and CDR2 as YFSETQ. This chain's CDR3 is CASSLGQPRNRADTQYF. In nucleotides, the CDR3 is TGCGCCAGCAGCTTGGGACAACCACGAAATCGCGCAGATACGCAGTATTTT.

V and J are TRBV4-3 and TRBJ1-6; D remains ambiguous. The CDR3 length is 13 residues. Between the trimmed V and J ends, which lost 4 bases and 11 bases, there was a span of 12 bases. Germline CDR1 LGHNA, CDR2 YSLEER. This chain's CDR3 is CASSPSGDPPLHF. DNA of the CDR3: TGCGCCAGCAGCCCTAGCGGAGACCCACCCCTCCACTTT.

J is TRBJ1-6 and V is TRBV27; D uncertain. The V and J ends lost 4 bases and 4 bases respectively, with 14 bases between them. The CDR3 covers 16 residues. In germline, CDR1 is MNHEY, CDR2 SMNVEV (reference sequence). The CDR3 loop reads CASSSLTAAYNSPLHF. The CDR3 nucleotides are TGTGCCAGCAGTTCCCTGACCGCGGCGTATAATTCACCCCTCCACTTT.

Points on this clone: Germline and junction disagree at one end, which may indicate a read error. This chain connects TRBV4-3 to TRBJ2-2; D not certain. Germline CDR1 is LGHNA and CDR2 is YSLEER. The CDR3 runs 14 residues. The DNA of the CDR3 is TGCGCCAGCAGACAAGACTCGAACACCGGGGAGCTGTTTTTT. Its protein is CASRQDSNTGELFF.

By sample fraction, this clone is medium-sized. The chain joins TRBV7-9 to TRBJ2-7; possible D gene TRBD1, 5 bases. Per the germline V gene, CDR1 is SEHNR and CDR2 is FQNEAQ (reference sequence). This CDR3 spans 13 amino acids. The V gene lost 0 bases and the J gene lost 6 bases, with 9 bases spanning the gap. In DNA, the CDR3 is TGTGCCAGCAGCTTAGCGACAGTCGGCGAGCAGTACTTC. Translating gives CASSLATVGEQYF.

The J gene is TRBJ1-2, the V gene TRBV4-2; D might be TRBD1 (5 bases). Germline V gene sequence: CDR1 LGHNA, CDR2 YNFKEQ. Trimming stripped 1 base from V and 2 bases from J, with 14 bases between. The CDR3 loop spans 16 amino acids. CDR3 residues: CASSQVRTTVNYGYTF. CDR3 bases: TGTGCCAGCAGCCAAGTTAGAACGACAGTGAACTATGGCTACACCTTC.

The chain employs TRBV28 and TRBJ2-7; TRBD2 matches at 10 bases. The J segment lost 3 bases and the V segment lost 6 bases, leaving 8 bases of the junction unmatched. The CDR3 loop spans 15 amino acids. Germline lookup yields CDR1 MDHEN and CDR2 SYDVKM. The CDR3 sequence: CASRPASGSNYEQYF. CDR3 DNA: TGTGCCAGCAGGCCCGCTAGCGGGAGCAACTACGAGCAGTACTTC. Supplemented by reference TRBV28 and TRBJ2-7, the full variable domain reads DVKVTQSSRYLVKRTGEKVFLECVQDMDHENMFWYRQDPGLGLRLIYFSYDVKMKEKGDIPEGYSVSREKKERFSLILESASTNQTSMYLCASRPASGSNYEQYFGPGTRLTVT.

This clone has only a few counts. The chain is built from TRBV27 and TRBJ2-2, with D uncertain. Germline V gene sequence: CDR1 MNHEY, CDR2 SMNVEV (reference sequence). The CDR3 is 13 residues long. Trimming removed 6 bases from V and 0 bases from J, with 5 bases in between. The CDR3 region is CASRAANTGELFF. In DNA, the CDR3 is TGTGCCAGCAGGGCAGCGAACACCGGGGAGCTGTTTTTT.

This rearrangement joins TRBV27 to TRBJ2-2; D gene unclear. The germline V gene has CDR1 MNHEY and CDR2 SMNVEV (reference sequence). V was clipped by 2 bases and J by 4 bases, with 8 bases between them. The CDR3 extends over 14 amino acids. CDR3 DNA sequence: TGTGCCAGCAGTTTAAGGAGCCCCACCGGGGAGCTGTTTTTT. Residues: CASSLRSPTGELFF.

The J gene is TRBJ1-3, the V gene TRBV9; D remains unclear. Germline CDR1 is SGDLS and CDR2 is YYNGEE. V gave up 4 bases and J gave up 0 bases, with 8 bases separating them. The CDR3 sequence is 14 residues long. CDR3 sequence reads: CASSPRSSGNTIYF. The DNA of the CDR3 is TGTGCCAGCAGCCCCCGGAGCTCTGGAAACACCATATATTTT.

The chain combines TRBV4-3 with TRBJ1-2; possible D gene TRBD1, 5 bases. The germline V gene encodes CDR1 LGHNA and CDR2 YSLEER. Trimming cost V 0 bases and J 4 bases, with 6 bases left between them. CDR3 length: 13 amino acids. As DNA, the CDR3 is TGCGCCAGCAGCCAAGATGGGGCCTATGGCTACACCTTC. This gives the protein CASSQDGAYGYTF.

The genes are TRBV14 and TRBJ1-2; D unresolved. V was pared by 4 bases and J by 5 bases, with 14 bases between. The CDR3 has 14 residues. In germline, CDR1 is SGHDN, CDR2 FVKESK. The CDR3 coding sequence is TGTGCCAGCAGCCTTGGGGAGAGAATTTATGGCTACACCTTC. It translates to CASSLGERIYGYTF.

V usage is TRBV28 and J usage is TRBJ1-5, with 7 positions matching TRBD1. Trimming removed 5 bases from V and 4 bases from J; junction bases left unmatched: 2. Germline V gives CDR1 MDHEN, CDR2 SYDVKM. The CDR3 runs 13 residues. CDR3 bases: TGTGCCAGCAGTCCACAGGGGAATCAGCCCCAGCATTTT. This sequence encodes CASSPQGNQPQHF.

This chain links TRBV7-9 with TRBJ2-7; 14 positions match TRBD2. The ends lost 5 bases at V and 6 bases at J; junction bases unmatched: 12. The CDR3 is made up of 17 amino acids. Germline V gives CDR1 SEHNR, CDR2 FQNEAQ (reference sequence). The CDR3: CASSKTSGGVLGREQYF. The CDR3 region has the DNA TGTGCCAGCAGCAAGACTAGCGGGGGGGTTCTGGGACGCGAGCAGTACTTC.

This clone was seen only once. This chain joins TRBV10-3 and TRBJ2-7, with 14 bases fitting TRBD2. Germline assignment: CDR1 ENHRY and CDR2 SYGVKD. V shed 10 bases and J 5 bases; nucleotides not matched to a gene: 4. The CDR3 is made up of 13 amino acids. The CDR3: CASGTSGSHEQYF. DNA for the CDR3: TGTGCCAGCGGGACTAGCGGGAGTCACGAGCAGTACTTC.

The V call is TRBV10-2, the J call TRBJ2-7; TRBD1 might be the D (5 bases). The CDR3 spans 12 residues. Trimming removed 6 bases from V and 6 bases from J, with 12 bases in between. Looked up from germline, CDR1 is WSHSY and CDR2 is SAAADI. The CDR3 DNA is TGCGCCAGCAGGCCAGGGTTTGGCGAGCAGTACTTC. This encodes CASRPGFGEQYF.

V is TRBV5-1 and J is TRBJ2-3, with TRBD2 matching over 9 bases. With V trimmed by 2 bases and J by 0 bases, 7 bases remained unmatched. In germline, CDR1 is SGHRS, CDR2 YFSETQ. CDR3 length: 17 residues. The CDR3 region has the DNA TGCGCCAGCAGCTTCGACCCTAGCGGGGTGAGCACAGATACGCAGTATTTT. This sequence encodes CASSFDPSGVSTDTQYF.

This clone was picked up a small number of times. V and J are TRBV9 and TRBJ2-1; 8 bases match TRBD2. V was clipped by 0 bases and J by 6 bases; unmatched bases: 5. Germline CDR1 SGDLS, CDR2 YYNGEE. The CDR3 covers 15 residues. DNA of the CDR3: TGTGCCAGCAGCGTAGGGGGGACTAGTCCCAATGAGCAGTTCTTC. This sequence encodes CASSVGGTSPNEQFF.

Notes on this clone: Other DNA sequences in this sample translate to the same CDR3. V usage is TRBV4-3 and J usage is TRBJ2-7; TRBD1 aligns across 7 bases. This CDR3 comprises 16 residues. With V trimmed by 0 bases and J by 6 bases, 11 bases remained unmatched. The V gene's germline CDR1 is LGHNA and CDR2 YSLEER. CDR3 coding DNA: TGCGCCAGCAGCCAAGAAGGACCGGGACAGAGCCTCGAGCAGTACTTC. It yields the protein CASSQEGPGQSLEQYF.

The genes are TRBV6-1 and TRBJ2-1, with 8 nucleotides matching TRBD1. CDR1 and CDR2 from the germline V gene are MNHNS and SASEGT. This CDR3 contains 15 residues. The V and J ends lost 10 bases and 7 bases, in that order; junction bases with no gene match: 15. The CDR3 loop reads CATDRVGQGSNEQFF. Written as DNA, the CDR3 is TGTGCCACAGACCGGGTAGGACAGGGTAGTAATGAGCAGTTCTTC.

The rearrangement joins TRBV4-3 to TRBJ1-1; D remains ambiguous. The CDR3 is made up of 14 amino acids. V lost 4 bases and J lost 0, with 9 bases in between. The germline V gene encodes CDR1 LGHNA and CDR2 YSLEER. CDR3 sequence: CASSRTTMNTEAFF. In DNA form, the CDR3 reads TGCGCCAGCAGCCGTACGACTATGAACACTGAAGCTTTCTTT.

V is TRBV9 and J is TRBJ1-4, with 12 positions matching TRBD1. The V gene's germline CDR1 is SGDLS and CDR2 YYNGEE. Trimming cost V 2 bases and J 11 bases; bases outside gene matches: 4. This CDR3 contains 14 residues. The CDR3 region has the DNA TGTGCCAGCAGCGTTGGGACAGGGGGCGGGAAACTGTTTTTT. Protein: CASSVGTGGGKLFF.

The chain links TRBV4-2 to TRBJ2-3; TRBD2 might be the D (7 bases). Per germline, CDR1 LGHNA and CDR2 YNFKEQ. V lost 0 bases and J 0 bases, leaving 19 bases between the germline ends. This CDR3 comprises 19 residues. CDR3 bases: TGTGCCAGCAGCCAAGATTGGGGGGGGCTTCCTACTAGCACAGATACGCAGTATTTT. Translated: CASSQDWGGLPTSTDTQYF.

V usage is TRBV7-3 and J usage is TRBJ2-1; 11 bases fit TRBD2. The CDR3 length is 15 residues. V lost 4 bases to trimming and J lost 4 bases; unmatched junction nucleotides: 3. Per germline, CDR1 SGHTA and CDR2 FQGTGA. The CDR3 region has the DNA TGTGCCAGCAGCTCCGGGACTAGCGGTTACAATGAGCAGTTCTTC. Translating it yields CASSSGTSGYNEQFF.

This chain links TRBV29-1 with TRBJ2-7; maybe TRBD2 (7 bases). This CDR3 spans 12 amino acids. Trimming cost V 7 bases and J 2 bases, with 12 bases left between them. Per germline, CDR1 SQVTM and CDR2 ANQGSEA. CDR3 sequence reads: CSARGAAYEQYF. The DNA of the CDR3 is TGCAGCGCTCGGGGGGCGGCCTACGAGCAGTACTTC.

The chain combines TRBV19 with TRBJ1-1; D gene unclear. The germline V gene has CDR1 LNHDA and CDR2 SQIVND (reference sequence). The ends were cut back, 3 bases at V and 1 base at J, with 9 bases in the middle. This CDR3 comprises 14 residues. The CDR3 sequence is CASSILGGNTEAFF. The CDR3 coding sequence is TGTGCCAGTAGTATTCTCGGAGGGAACACTGAAGCTTTCTTT.